The rows below give T cell receptor beta chains drawn from one sample of a study of blood T cell repertoires in COVID-19. Data came from immunoSEQ multiplex PCR; TCRdb stores just in-frame clones and leaves some out. This table holds 300,000 to 400,000 clones, about 85% found once. The sample comprised PBMCs or T cells enriched from blood (not recorded which). These receptors all stem from a woman under 40 who had been exposed to COVID-19. Both conserved end residues are part of each CDR3. The D gene is left open where the match is weak. The listing skips clone size in some rows; elsewhere it reads once, few, many or a size class.

v_call	clone_size	d_call	j_call	cdr3_aa	cdr3_nt
TRBV10-2	.	.	TRBJ2-5	CASRAGLGVQETQYF	TGCGCCAGCAGGGCGGGACTCGGAGTCCAAGAGACCCAGTACTTC
TRBV19	.	TRBD1	TRBJ2-7	CASSATGTHEQYF	TGTGCCAGTAGCGCGACAGGGACCCACGAGCAGTACTTC
TRBV30	.	TRBD1	TRBJ2-7	CACDRGGREQYF	TGTGCCTGTGACAGGGGTGGCAGGGAGCAGTACTTC
TRBV7-2	.	.	TRBJ1-6	CASSPPFGTEVYNSPLHF	TGTGCCAGCAGCCCCCCATTCGGAACAGAAGTTTATAATTCACCCCTCCACTTT
TRBV5-1	.	TRBD1	TRBJ1-3	CASSPGQSGNTIYF	TGCGCCAGCAGCCCGGGACAGTCTGGAAACACCATATATTTT
TRBV6-5	.	TRBD2	TRBJ2-3	CASRTGTSRDTQYF	TGTGCCAGCAGAACCGGGACTAGCAGAGATACGCAGTATTTT
TRBV7-9	.	TRBD1	TRBJ1-4	CASSPGTDNEKLFF	TGTGCCAGCAGCCCAGGGACAGATAATGAAAAACTGTTTTTT
TRBV9	.	TRBD1	TRBJ1-2	CASSVLQGESYGYTF	TGTGCCAGCAGCGTACTGCAGGGGGAGAGCTATGGCTACACCTTC
TRBV19	.	TRBD2	TRBJ2-3	CASSINHRGTSFLGTDTQYF	TGTGCCAGTAGTATAAACCACCGTGGGACTAGCTTCTTGGGCACAGATACGCAGTATTTT
TRBV25-1	.	.	TRBJ1-1	CASSGVVAKAFF	TGTGCCAGCAGTGGGGTTGTAGCGAAAGCTTTCTTT
TRBV11-2	.	TRBD2	TRBJ2-7	CASSLTGGAYEQYF	TGTGCCAGCAGCCTCACGGGGGGGGCCTACGAGCAGTACTTC
TRBV7-8	once	.	TRBJ2-6	CASSYPKNSADYGANVLTF	TGTGCCAGCAGCTACCCGAAAAATTCGGCTGACTATGGGGCCAACGTCCTGACTTTC
TRBV5-6	.	TRBD1	TRBJ2-2	CASRPDRARELFF	TGTGCCAGCAGACCTGACAGGGCCCGGGAGCTGTTTTTT
TRBV19	once	.	TRBJ1-4	CASSISAPGHELFF	TGTGCCAGTAGTATATCTGCCCCGGGACACGAACTGTTTTTT
TRBV11-2	.	.	TRBJ2-7	CASSLDSAVFRIYEQYF	TGTGCCAGCAGCTTAGACTCCGCCGTATTTAGAATCTACGAGCAGTACTTC
TRBV5-8	.	TRBD1	TRBJ1-6	CASDRVNSPLHF	TGTGCCAGTGACAGGGTTAATTCACCCCTCCACTTT
TRBV28	.	.	TRBJ1-1	CASMTGGVMDTEAFF	TGTGCCAGCATGACTGGGGGGGTTATGGACACTGAAGCTTTCTTT
TRBV27	once	TRBD1	TRBJ1-2	CASSPHRDRAGGYTF	TGTGCCAGCAGTCCACACCGGGACAGGGCGGGGGGCTACACCTTC
TRBV19	.	.	TRBJ2-2	CASSIAKGAGELFF	TGTGCCAGTAGTATAGCGAAGGGAGCCGGGGAGCTGTTTTTT
TRBV5-1	once	TRBD1	TRBJ1-2	CASSETGGTNYGYTF	TGCGCCAGCAGCGAGACAGGGGGGACAAACTATGGCTACACCTTC
TRBV7-2	.	.	TRBJ2-4	CASLEGYTKNIQYF	TGTGCCAGCTTAGAGGGTTATACCAAAAACATTCAGTACTTC
TRBV11-3	.	TRBD2	TRBJ2-7	CASSLRREGHEQYF	TGTGCCAGCAGCTTAAGGCGGGAGGGCCACGAGCAGTACTTC
TRBV5-1	.	.	TRBJ1-3	CASSLDLRAAGNTIYF	TGCGCCAGCAGCTTGGATTTGAGAGCCGCTGGAAACACCATATATTTT
TRBV5-1	.	.	TRBJ1-2	CASSLAGGSPYTF	TGCGCCAGCAGCTTGGCGGGGGGGTCTCCCTACACCTTC
TRBV3-1/TRBV3-2	.	.	TRBJ1-2	CASSQAVKYGYTF	TGTGCCAGCAGCCAAGCAGTGAAATATGGCTACACCTTC
TRBV9	.	.	TRBJ1-3	CASSVVTGGSGNTIYF	TGTGCCAGCAGCGTAGTAACAGGTGGCTCTGGAAACACCATATATTTT
TRBV14	.	TRBD1	TRBJ2-5	CASSRQTGVQETQYF	TGTGCCAGCAGCCGCCAAACAGGGGTCCAAGAGACCCAGTACTTC
TRBV28	once	.	TRBJ1-3	CASCVSGNTIYF	TGTGCCAGCTGCGTCTCTGGAAACACCATATATTTT
TRBV19	.	TRBD1	TRBJ1-2	CASSITGQGGGYTF	TGTGCCAGTAGTATTACGGGACAGGGAGGAGGCTACACCTTC
TRBV5-8	once	TRBD1	TRBJ1-5	CASSLEGAGSGQPQHF	TGTGCCAGCAGCTTGGAGGGGGCAGGGTCGGGTCAGCCCCAGCATTTT
TRBV28	once	.	TRBJ1-5	CASSSGQHNQPQHF	TGTGCCAGCAGTTCCGGACAGCACAATCAGCCCCAGCATTTT
TRBV5-4	few	TRBD2	TRBJ2-3	CASSPRTSLRVTDTQYF	TGTGCCAGCAGCCCGCGGACTAGCTTAAGGGTCACAGATACGCAGTATTTT
TRBV4-1	once	.	TRBJ1-1	CASSQDWPLRRAFF	TGCGCCAGCAGCCAAGATTGGCCCCTTAGGAGAGCTTTCTTT
TRBV28	.	TRBD1	TRBJ1-4	CASSSRKTGIATNEKLFF	TGTGCCAGCAGTTCCCGAAAGACAGGGATTGCAACTAATGAAAAACTGTTTTTT
TRBV7-3	.	.	TRBJ2-2	CASSLGLNTGELFF	TGTGCCAGCAGCTTGGGACTTAACACCGGGGAGCTGTTTTTT
TRBV18	.	TRBD1	TRBJ1-1	CASSGDRRGTEAFF	TGTGCCAGCTCCGGGGACAGGCGAGGGACTGAAGCTTTCTTT
TRBV29-1	.	TRBD1	TRBJ1-6	CSVERTGSYSPLHF	TGCAGCGTGGAAAGGACAGGGAGTTATTCACCCCTCCACTTT
TRBV15	.	TRBD1	TRBJ2-7	CATSRDSRQGAAEQYF	TGTGCCACCAGCAGAGATAGTAGACAGGGAGCAGCCGAGCAGTACTTC
TRBV30	few	.	TRBJ2-2	CAWSVRYTEGGNTGELFF	TGTGCCTGGAGTGTACGGTATACGGAAGGGGGGAACACCGGGGAGCTGTTTTTT
TRBV11-1	once	TRBD2	TRBJ2-4	CASSLVAGGLNIQYF	TGTGCCAGCAGCTTGGTAGCGGGAGGGCTTAACATTCAGTACTTC
TRBV28	.	.	TRBJ2-7	CASTAPGAYEQYF	TGTGCCAGCACGGCTCCTGGGGCTTACGAGCAGTACTTC
TRBV6-2/TRBV6-3	.	.	TRBJ2-7	CASSYPKRRSPGYEQYF	TGTGCCAGCAGTTACCCGAAGAGGAGGTCACCAGGCTACGAGCAGTACTTC
TRBV29-1	.	.	TRBJ1-4	CSVGRGTNEKLFF	TGCAGCGTCGGCCGCGGAACTAATGAAAAACTGTTTTTT
TRBV27	.	.	TRBJ1-2	CASSLWGRKDGYTF	TGTGCCAGCAGTTTGTGGGGGCGAAAGGATGGCTACACCTTC
TRBV5-5	few	.	TRBJ1-2	CASSDEITGTLGGGYTF	TGTGCCAGCAGCGATGAGATTACCGGGACTTTAGGAGGTGGCTACACCTTC
TRBV5-1	.	TRBD1	TRBJ2-4	CASSGRTGYEGIQYF	TGCGCCAGCAGCGGCCGGACAGGGTATGAGGGCATTCAGTACTTC
TRBV18	.	.	TRBJ1-3	CASSPPSSPGNTIYF	TGTGCCAGCTCACCTCCCTCTAGTCCTGGAAACACCATATATTTT
TRBV7-3	.	.	TRBJ1-3	CASSLYQGSGNTIYF	TGTGCCAGCAGTTTATACCAGGGGTCTGGAAACACCATATATTTT